The sequence of this T cell receptor (beta chain) was determined in a study of T cell responses to AZD1222 COVID-19 vaccine. Notes on the study in general: Two doses of AZD1222 preceded a rise in Spike-specific TCR breadth and depth. Spike-spanning, vaccine-associated CD4 TCRs were dominant at 160-218 and 743-854. Only after the peak T cell response were repertoires sampled.

Germline lookup yields CDR1 MGHRA and CDR2 YSYEKL. This CDR3 comprises 15 residues. With 4 bases removed from V and 6 bases from J, the gap between germline ends came to 19 bases. Only in-frame clones appear in the TCRdb table, and some are missing; sequencing was by immunoSEQ multiplex PCR. The data hold 100,000 to 130,000 clones, with approximately 90% observed a single time. The count of this clone is one. What it binds is not known. The input for sequencing was peripheral blood, taken 28 days after the second AZD1222 dose. This receptor was obtained from an adult who received the AZD1222 COVID-19 vaccine. The chain employs TRBV4-1 and TRBJ2-7; D may match TRBD1 or TRBD2 (5 bases each). CDR3 amino acids: CASSPGPGTSVEQYF. For the CDR3, the DNA is TGCGCCAGCAGCCCCGGACCCGGGACCTCTGTCGAGCAGTACTTC.